The next 20 T cell receptor beta chains were all read from a single sample in a study of PD-L1 blockade in urothelial cancer. Only in-frame clones appear in the TCRdb table, and some are missing; sequencing was by immunoSEQ multiplex PCR. This repertoire shows about 63,000 clones, roughly 79% found once; its top ten account for under 7.5%. As to time point: pretreatment peripheral blood. The sequenced sample was PBMCs, obtained around atezolizumab (anti-PD-L1) treatment. The receptors stem from an older man with urothelial cancer.

The chain recombines TRBV19 with TRBJ2-7, with no clear D. The CDR3 runs 12 residues. CDR1 and CDR2 (germline): LNHDA, SQIVND (reference sequence). V lost 6 bases and J lost 5, with 11 bases in between. The CDR3 DNA is TGTGCCAGTAGCCTTTCCCGGGACGAGCAGTACTTC. Residues: CASSLSRDEQYF.

This chain links TRBV7-3 with TRBJ2-5; the D gene is possibly TRBD2 (5 bases). Trimming removed 5 bases from V and 5 bases from J, with 15 bases in between. CDR3 length: 14 residues. Germline-derived CDR1 and CDR2 are SGHTA and FQGTGA. The CDR3 spells CASSAGVGPETQYF. In nucleotides, the CDR3 is TGTGCCAGCAGCGCGGGCGTTGGACCGGAGACCCAGTACTTC.

This clone was recorded many times. The CDR3: CASSLVSSSYEQYF. For the CDR3, the DNA is TGTGCCAGCAGCTTAGTCTCGAGCTCCTACGAGCAGTACTTC. The chain carries TRBV13 and TRBJ2-7; D not resolved. Germline CDR1 is PRHDT and CDR2 is FYEKMQ (reference sequence). The CDR3 contains 14 residues. V was shortened by 1 base and J by 0 bases, with 7 bases between the two germline ends.

The chain employs TRBV4-1 and TRBJ2-7; 10 positions agree with TRBD2. V shed 4 bases and J 2 bases; nucleotides not matched to a gene: 2. The germline V gene has CDR1 MGHRA and CDR2 YSYEKL. The CDR3 extends over 14 amino acids. The CDR3 DNA reads TGCGCCAGCAGCCCTAGCGGGAGCACCTACGAGCAGTACTTC. This encodes CASSPSGSTYEQYF.

The chain recombines TRBV5-4 with TRBJ2-1; 12 positions match TRBD2. Germline loops: CDR1 SGHNT, CDR2 YYREEE (reference sequence). There are 16 residues in the CDR3. V was pared by 4 bases and J by 9 bases, with 11 bases of the junction left unmatched. The DNA of the CDR3 is TGTGCCAGCAGCCCGCCCCTAGCGGGAGGGCCGGGTGAGCAGTTCTTC. Translated: CASSPPLAGGPGEQFF.

The rearrangement uses TRBV27 and TRBJ2-3, with D possibly being TRBD2 (6 bases). This CDR3 spans 14 amino acids. The germline CDR1 and CDR2 sequences are MNHEY and SMNVEV (reference sequence). V lost 5 bases and J 5 bases, leaving 14 bases between the germline ends. This CDR3 reads CASSTSGLEDTQYF. The CDR3, as DNA: TGTGCCAGCAGTACCAGCGGGCTAGAAGATACGCAGTATTTT.

V and J are TRBV4-1 and TRBJ1-2; 8 nucleotides match TRBD1. V lost 3 bases and J lost 7; bases outside the gene matches: 10. Germline CDR1 reads MGHRA; CDR2 reads YSYEKL. The CDR3 runs to 15 residues. CDR3 region: CASSQAGDRWSGYTF. CDR3 DNA: TGCGCCAGCAGCCAGGCTGGGGACAGGTGGAGTGGCTACACCTTC.

This clone has just one count. V and J are TRBV6-1 and TRBJ2-2; perhaps TRBD1 as D (5 bases). The ends were cut back, 7 bases at V and 6 bases at J, with 12 bases in the middle. Per germline, CDR1 MNHNS and CDR2 SASEGT. This CDR3 region has 13 residues. The CDR3, as DNA: TGTGCCAGCACCTCCGCAGGGCCCGGGGAGCTGTTTTTT. This gives the protein CASTSAGPGELFF.

This chain uses TRBV4-2 with TRBJ2-1, with TRBD2 identical over 11 bases. With V trimmed by 0 bases and J by 5 bases, 9 bases remained unmatched. The germline V gene encodes CDR1 LGHNA and CDR2 YNFKEQ. The CDR3 is made up of 18 amino acids. CDR3 region: CASSQDEFGTSGNNEQFF. CDR3 coding DNA: TGTGCCAGCAGCCAAGATGAGTTTGGGACTAGCGGAAACAATGAGCAGTTCTTC.

The genes are TRBV7-2 and TRBJ2-1; 8 nucleotides match TRBD1. Germline lookup yields CDR1 SGHTA and CDR2 FQGNSA. This CDR3 contains 17 residues. V was clipped by 0 bases and J by 3 bases; unmatched bases: 7. The CDR3 loop is CASSLALGQGYYNEQFF. CDR3 bases: TGTGCCAGCAGCTTAGCGCTAGGACAGGGCTACTACAATGAGCAGTTCTTC.

The chain couples TRBV7-8 to TRBJ2-5; tentative D call: TRBD2 (6 bases). V lost 1 base to trimming and J lost 2 bases, with 14 bases between them. This CDR3 is built from 16 residues. CDR1 is SGHVS, CDR2 FQNEAQ, per germline. CDR3 sequence reads: CASSLDRGTQQETQYF. CDR3 DNA sequence: TGTGCCAGCAGCTTAGACCGCGGGACTCAACAAGAGACCCAGTACTTC.

V usage is TRBV5-5 and J usage is TRBJ2-7; 11 nucleotides line up with TRBD1. V lost 3 bases, J lost 5 bases, and 4 bases stayed unmatched. Germline loops: CDR1 SGHKS, CDR2 YYEKEE (reference sequence). This CDR3 contains 14 residues. The DNA of the CDR3 is TGTGCCAGCAGCTCCGGGGGACAGGGGGACGAGCAGTACTTC. Translation gives CASSSGGQGDEQYF.

This clone was seen ten or more times. This chain joins TRBV4-3 and TRBJ2-7; 9 bases are shared with TRBD1. CDR1 and CDR2 (germline): LGHNA, YSLEER. J was trimmed by 6 bases and V by 0 bases; bases with no gene match: 6. There are 15 residues in the CDR3. The CDR3 region is CASSQDTGQGFEQYF. CDR3 sequence (DNA): TGCGCCAGCAGCCAAGACACAGGACAGGGGTTCGAGCAGTACTTC.

The chain employs TRBV6-6 and TRBJ2-2; the match to TRBD1 covers 8 bases. Per germline, CDR1 MNHNY and CDR2 SVGAGI (reference sequence). The CDR3 contains 16 residues. The trim removed 6 bases at V and 7 bases at J, leaving 13 bases unmatched. Written as DNA, the CDR3 is TGTGCCAGCAGGTTAAATCAGGGGGCCAGGGACGGGGAGCTGTTTTTT. This codes for CASRLNQGARDGELFF.

The chain is built from TRBV11-2 and TRBJ2-1, with TRBD2 matching 8 bases. The CDR3 extends over 15 amino acids. The V and J ends lost 5 bases and 8 bases, in that order; junction bases with no gene match: 11. Per the germline V gene, CDR1 is SGHAT and CDR2 is FQNNGV. CDR3 region: CASSPPGLVYDEQFF. The CDR3 nucleotides read TGTGCCAGCAGCCCCCCGGGACTAGTGTATGATGAGCAGTTCTTC.

The rearrangement uses TRBV7-8 and TRBJ1-1; 7 nucleotides line up with TRBD1. Looked up from germline, CDR1 is SGHVS and CDR2 is FQNEAQ. This CDR3 is built from 16 residues. V dropped 5 bases and J dropped 7; count of bases not matched to a gene: 16. CDR3 residues: CASSAGFTGARIEAFF. CDR3 nucleotide sequence: TGTGCCAGCAGCGCCGGGTTCACAGGGGCCAGAATTGAAGCTTTCTTT.

This chain connects TRBV13 to TRBJ2-2, with 8 bases matching TRBD2. This CDR3 contains 16 residues. CDR1 and CDR2 (germline): PRHDT, FYEKMQ (reference sequence). V lost 0 bases and J lost 8; bases outside the gene matches: 8. The CDR3 DNA reads TGTGCCAGCAGCTTAGGATTACTAGCGGAACGAGGGGAGCTGTTTTTT. Translation: CASSLGLLAERGELFF.

The V call is TRBV18, the J call TRBJ2-1, with TRBD1 matching 7 bases. The germline CDR1 and CDR2 sequences are KGHSH and LQKENI. J was trimmed by 0 bases and V by 6 bases; bases with no gene match: 5. The CDR3 has 15 amino acids. The CDR3 sequence is CASSLDRVSYNEQFF. The CDR3 DNA is TGTGCCAGCTCGCTAGACAGGGTCTCCTACAATGAGCAGTTCTTC.

The genes are TRBV4-2 and TRBJ1-2; perhaps TRBD1 as D (6 bases). The CDR3 covers 14 residues. Trimming shortened V by 4 bases and J by 4 bases, and 13 bases separated the two germline ends. Germline CDR1 and CDR2: LGHNA and YNFKEQ. CDR3 sequence: CASSREGVFYGYTF. The CDR3 DNA reads TGTGCCAGCAGCCGCGAGGGGGTTTTCTATGGCTACACCTTC.

The chain combines TRBV6-1 with TRBJ1-2; D remains ambiguous. Per germline, CDR1 MNHNS and CDR2 SASEGT. This CDR3 comprises 12 residues. V lost 5 bases, J lost 2 bases, and 6 bases lay in between. The CDR3 loop reads CASSRSNYGYTF. The CDR3 DNA follows: TGTGCCAGCAGTCGGAGCAACTATGGCTACACCTTC.